This T cell receptor beta chain was sequenced during a study of blood T cell repertoires in COVID-19 (dated by TCRdb to 2020 to 2022). A note on the overall study: Samples covering the acute and convalescent phases of COVID-19 were provided by collaborators in the United States, Italy and Spain. The prospective study material was composed of cDNA or gDNA derived from T cells, B-cell-depleted T cells, or PBMCs. Subjects who had been exposed to COVID-19, were actively infected with it, or had recovered from it provided the deeply sampled blood TCRbeta repertoires that made up the dataset. A freely available public database, intended as a resource for researchers studying the immune response to SARS-CoV-2, is where the repertoires were released. The samples were drawn from two sources: the first 160 participants of the ongoing ImmuneRACE study, and 1,000 to 1,500 subjects contributed by 6 global collaborators. Sample metadata almost always included a de-identified subject ID, COVID-19 status, age in years and sex. Where HLA class I and class II types were available, the types were taken from metadata supplied by the sample provider, not from assay-based typing.

TCRbeta CDR3 regions were amplified from genomic DNA using the immunoSEQ Assay, a bias-controlled multiplex PCR. In the original analysis: The number of nucleated cells in each sample was estimated from the amplification of reference gene primers within the assay. To quantify the absolute abundance of each unique TCRbeta CDR3 rearrangement, sequence reads were collapsed and filtered. For each sample, productive Simpson clonality was calculated by taking the square root of Simpson's diversity index across productive rearrangements. Imported from immuneACCESS, the table was reduced by TCRdb to in-frame sequences with V and J called. These copies leave out some clones; in studies compared against another copy, an unresolved V gene accounts for under half, and the cause of the remainder is not known. That table supplies the V and J calls and clone size; D and trimming were determined from the DNA. The sample table records over 150,000 clones; more than 75% of these occur just once. Approximately 0.99% of the sample rests with the top ten.

What the study reported, not specific to this receptor: Clinical and demographic metadata were provided uncurated, with the amount varying by source and participant.

The germline V gene sets CDR1 to SGHTA and CDR2 to FQGNSA. From the cysteine through the phenylalanine, the CDR3 covers 16 amino acids. The CDR3 DNA has 48 bases and is translated from base 1. The germline ends are 20 bases apart after V is trimmed by 3 bases and J by 6 bases. Collaborating institutions collected whole blood in K2EDTA tubes following their own protocols. Collaborator samples were shipped for TCRbeta analysis as frozen whole blood, isolated PBMCs, or DNA extracted from either sample type. With regard to this clone: What antigen it recognizes has not been identified. Within one base of it there is no much larger clone, and no base qualities were kept.

The material sequenced was peripheral blood. In this chain, TRBV7-2 is recombined with TRBJ1-2; the D gene is perhaps TRBD1, on 5 matching bases. This TCR derives from a man aged 35 to 55 with acute or convalescent COVID-19. CDR3 protein: CASSFSVGREWDGYTF. The bases read TGTGCCAGCAGCTTTTCCGTAGGCAGGGAATGGGATGGCTACACCTTC.